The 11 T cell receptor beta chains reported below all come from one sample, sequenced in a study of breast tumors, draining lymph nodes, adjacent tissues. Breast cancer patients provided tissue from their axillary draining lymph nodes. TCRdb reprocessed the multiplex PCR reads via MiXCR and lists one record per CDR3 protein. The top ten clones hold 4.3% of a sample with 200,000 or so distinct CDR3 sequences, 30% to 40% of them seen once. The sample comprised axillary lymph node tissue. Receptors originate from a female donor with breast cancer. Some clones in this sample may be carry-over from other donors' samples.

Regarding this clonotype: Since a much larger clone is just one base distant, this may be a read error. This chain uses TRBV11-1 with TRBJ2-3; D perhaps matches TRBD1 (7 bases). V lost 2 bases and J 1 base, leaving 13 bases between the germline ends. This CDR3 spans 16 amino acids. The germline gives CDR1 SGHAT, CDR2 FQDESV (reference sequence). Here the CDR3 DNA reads TGTGCCAGCAGCTTAAGGCAGGGGGGCCGCACAGATACGCAGTATTTT. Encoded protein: CASSLRQGGRTDTQYF.

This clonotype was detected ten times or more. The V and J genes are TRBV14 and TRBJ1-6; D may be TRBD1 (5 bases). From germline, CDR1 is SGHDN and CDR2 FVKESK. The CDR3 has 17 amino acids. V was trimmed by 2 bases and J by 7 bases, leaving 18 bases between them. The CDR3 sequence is CASSQNLPWDGNSPLHF. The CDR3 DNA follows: TGTGCCAGCAGCCAAAATCTTCCCTGGGACGGCAATTCACCCCTCCACTTT.

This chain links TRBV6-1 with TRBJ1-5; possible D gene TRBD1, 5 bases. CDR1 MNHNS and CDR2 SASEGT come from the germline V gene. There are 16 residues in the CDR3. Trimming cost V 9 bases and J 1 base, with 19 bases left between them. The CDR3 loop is CASKEGAGWSNQPQHF. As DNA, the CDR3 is TGTGCCAGTAAAGAAGGGGCCGGCTGGAGCAATCAGCCCCAGCATTTT.

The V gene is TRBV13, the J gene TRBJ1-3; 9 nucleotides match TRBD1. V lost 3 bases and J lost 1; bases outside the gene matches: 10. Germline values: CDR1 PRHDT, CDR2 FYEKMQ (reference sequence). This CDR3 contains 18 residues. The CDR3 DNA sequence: TGTGCCAGCAGCTTTCGGGCCGGGACAGGGACTTCTGGAAACACCATATATTTT. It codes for CASSFRAGTGTSGNTIYF.

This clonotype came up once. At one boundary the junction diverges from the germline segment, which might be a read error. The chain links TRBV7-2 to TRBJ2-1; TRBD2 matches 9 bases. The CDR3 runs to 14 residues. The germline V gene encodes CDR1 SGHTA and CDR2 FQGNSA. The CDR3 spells CVSSLGLAWNEQFF. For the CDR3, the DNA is TGTGTCAGCAGCTTGGGACTAGCTTGGAATGAGCAATTCTTC.

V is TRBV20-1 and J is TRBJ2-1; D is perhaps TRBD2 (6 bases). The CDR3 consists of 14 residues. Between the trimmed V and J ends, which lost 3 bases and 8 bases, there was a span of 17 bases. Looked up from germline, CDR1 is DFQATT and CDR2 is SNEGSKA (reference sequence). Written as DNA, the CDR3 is TGCAGTGCTAGTTACTACTTAGGGGAGGATGAGCAGTTCTTC. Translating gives CSASYYLGEDEQFF.

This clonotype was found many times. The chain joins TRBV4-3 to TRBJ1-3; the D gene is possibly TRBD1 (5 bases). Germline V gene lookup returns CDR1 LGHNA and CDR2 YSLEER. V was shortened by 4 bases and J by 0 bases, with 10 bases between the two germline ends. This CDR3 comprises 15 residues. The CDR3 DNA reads TGCGCCAGCAGCCGTGACAGTTTCTCTGGAAACACCATATATTTT. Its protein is CASSRDSFSGNTIYF.

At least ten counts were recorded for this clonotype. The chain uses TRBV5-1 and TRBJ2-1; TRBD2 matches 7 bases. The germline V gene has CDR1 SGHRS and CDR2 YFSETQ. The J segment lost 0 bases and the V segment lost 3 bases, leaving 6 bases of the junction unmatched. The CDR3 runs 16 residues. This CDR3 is CASSSSGGSSYNEQFF. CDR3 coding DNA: TGCGCCAGCAGCTCCTCGGGCGGGAGCTCCTACAATGAGCAGTTCTTC.

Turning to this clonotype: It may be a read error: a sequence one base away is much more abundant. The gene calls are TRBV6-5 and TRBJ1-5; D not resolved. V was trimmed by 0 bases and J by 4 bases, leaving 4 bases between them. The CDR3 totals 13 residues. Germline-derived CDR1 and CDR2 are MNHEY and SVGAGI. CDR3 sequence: CASSYSVNQPQHF. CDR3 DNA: TGTGCCAGCAGTTACTCGGTAAATCAGCCCCAGCATTTT.

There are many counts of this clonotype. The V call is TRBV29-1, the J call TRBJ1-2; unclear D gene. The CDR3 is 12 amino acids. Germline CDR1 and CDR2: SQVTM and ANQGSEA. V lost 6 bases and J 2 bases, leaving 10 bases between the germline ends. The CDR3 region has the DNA TGCAGCGTCACAACACTCAACTATGGCTACACCTTC. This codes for CSVTTLNYGYTF.

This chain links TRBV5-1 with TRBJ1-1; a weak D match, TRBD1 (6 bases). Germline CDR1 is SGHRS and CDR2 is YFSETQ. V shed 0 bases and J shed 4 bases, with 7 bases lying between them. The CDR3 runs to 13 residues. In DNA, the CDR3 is TGCGCCAGCAGCTTGGGGACAGCCACTGAAGCTTTCTTT. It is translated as CASSLGTATEAFF. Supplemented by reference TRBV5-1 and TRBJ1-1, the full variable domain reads KAGVTQTPRYLIKTRGQQVTLSCSPISGHRSVSWYQQTPGQGLQFLFEYFSETQRNKGNFPGRFSGRQFSNSRSEMNVSTLELGDSALYLCASSLGTATEAFFGQGTRLTVV.